The 30 T cell receptor beta chains listed next were all sequenced from one sample in a study of T cell clonality in common variable immunodeficiency. TCRdb's copy holds only in-frame clones and misses some; the assay was immunoSEQ multiplex PCR. This sample comprises tens of thousands of clones, none seen once only. Sequencing was done on a sample of peripheral blood mononuclear cells. Source of these receptors: a person aged 18 to 75 in good health.

This clone was seen ten or more times. The read ends 3 residues early relative to the CDR3; the germline J gene fills the gap. The chain carries TRBV20-1 and TRBJ1-1, with 8 bases matching TRBD1. CDR1 is DFQATT, CDR2 SNEGSKA, per germline (reference sequence). The CDR3 totals 15 residues. V lost 6 bases and J lost 4; bases outside the gene matches: 13. CDR3 region: CSAFSDGQGFTEAFF. The DNA read from the CDR3 is TGCAGTGCGTTTTCAGATGGACAGGGTTTCACTGAA.

This clone has at least ten counts. The read gets to within 3 residues of the CDR3 end, and the germline J gene fills in the rest. The chain has TRBV7-9 and TRBJ1-1; 9 nucleotides align to TRBD1. CDR1 and CDR2 from the germline V gene are SEHNR and FQNEAQ (reference sequence). The CDR3 is 15 amino acids. The CDR3 loop is CASSHRTGDSWEAFF. The CDR3 bases that were read are TGTGCCAGCAGCCACAGGACAGGGGATTCATGGGAA.

This clone was seen ten or more times. The read terminates 3 residues before the CDR3 end, so the remaining end is supplied by the germline J gene. V is TRBV7-8 and J is TRBJ2-7, with TRBD1 matching 7 bases. Per germline, CDR1 SGHVS and CDR2 FQNEAQ. The CDR3 has 17 amino acids. V lost 2 bases, J lost 1 base, and 11 bases stayed unmatched. CDR3 residues: CASSLTPMDRRSYEQYF. Partial CDR3 DNA: TGTGCCAGCAGCTTAACTCCTATGGACAGGCGGTCCTACGAG.

This clone occurred many times. Read data end 3 residues before the CDR3 end; the end is taken from the germline J gene. The chain is built from TRBV28 and TRBJ1-5; D is ambiguous. The V and J ends lost 10 bases and 5 bases respectively, with 15 bases between them. This CDR3 has 13 residues. Germline V gene lookup returns CDR1 MDHEN and CDR2 SYDVKM. The CDR3 DNA, read in part, is TGTGCCACCCTGGACTTATCATATCAGCCC. It yields the protein CATLDLSYQP. The CDR3 in its entirety is CATLDLSYQPQHF.

This clone was recorded many times. The CDR3 end falls 3 residues outside the read, so it is completed with the germline J gene. This sequence joins TRBV7-8 and TRBJ2-1; 11 positions agree with TRBD2. After removal of 5 bases from V and 8 bases from J, the junction contained 8 bases not matched to a gene. Germline V gives CDR1 SGHVS, CDR2 FQNEAQ. The CDR3 sequence is 15 residues long. Incomplete CDR3 DNA: TGTGCCAGCAGCCCAGGGACTAGCGGAGGGCATGAG. It translates to CASSPGTSGGHE. The entire CDR3 reads CASSPGTSGGHEQFF. The full variable domain, in which reference TRBV7-8 and TRBJ2-1 provide the parts outside the CDR3, is GAGVSQSPRYKVAKRGQDVALRCDPISGHVSLFWYQQALGQGPEFLTYFQNEAQLDKSGLPSDRFFAERPEGSVSTLKIQRTQQEDSAVYLCASSPGTSGGHEQFFGPGTRLTVL.

This clone was detected many times. The read finishes 3 residues shy of the CDR3 end, and the germline J gene is used to complete it. V and J are TRBV19 and TRBJ2-5; 9 positions match TRBD1. CDR3 length: 13 amino acids. V lost 10 bases, J lost 5 bases, and 8 bases stayed unmatched. Germline V gene data show CDR1 as LNHDA and CDR2 as SQIVND (reference sequence). The CDR3 here is CAIDDRGRETQYF. CDR3 DNA, as far as it was read: TGTGCCATTGACGACAGGGGGAGGGAGACC.

This clone was recorded at least ten times. The CDR3 end falls 3 residues outside the read, so it is completed with the germline J gene. This chain uses TRBV5-1 with TRBJ2-3; D may be TRBD2 (6 bases). The CDR3 spans 15 residues. Germline CDR1 SGHRS, CDR2 YFSETQ. Trimming took off 4 bases at V and 2 bases at J, with 14 bases between the two ends. The covered CDR3 bases are TGCGCCAGCAGCGTCCGGGGGTTCCCCACAGATACG. Its translation is CASSVRGFPTDT. The complete CDR3 sequence is CASSVRGFPTDTQYF.

This clone is termed medium-sized. The CDR3 sequence is CASSLAPGLAGEGSKNIQYF. The sequenced CDR3 bases are TGCGCCAGCAGCTTGGCCCCGGGACTAGCGGGAGAAGGGTCCAAAAACATT. The J gene is TRBJ2-4, the V gene TRBV5-1; 14 positions agree with TRBD2. The DNA ends 3 residues before the CDR3 does, and the rest of the CDR3 is filled in from the germline J gene. CDR3 length: 20 amino acids. Looked up from germline, CDR1 is SGHRS and CDR2 is YFSETQ. Losses at the gene ends were 0 bases for V and 2 bases for J; bases not matched to a gene: 10.

This clone came up many times. With the read ending 3 residues before the CDR3 end, the germline J gene is used to fill in that end. The rearrangement uses TRBV7-6 and TRBJ2-7; tentative D call: TRBD2 (6 bases). With 4 bases removed from V and 2 bases from J, the gap between germline ends came to 15 bases. The CDR3 length is 15 residues. Germline CDR1 and CDR2: SGHVS and FNYEAQ. The CDR3: CASSSRLGETYEQYF. The sequenced CDR3 bases are TGTGCCAGCAGCTCCCGACTAGGGGAGACCTACGAG. Together with reference TRBV7-6 and TRBJ2-7, the CDR3 gives the full variable domain: GAGVSQSPRYKVTKRGQDVALRCDPISGHVSLYWYRQALGQGPEFLTYFNYEAQQDKSGLPNDRFSAERPEGSISTLTIQRTEQRDSAMYRCASSSRLGETYEQYFGPGTRLTVT.

This clone has a count of ten or more. The read terminates 3 residues before the CDR3 end, so the remaining end is supplied by the germline J gene. This chain uses TRBV14 with TRBJ2-5, with TRBD2 matching over 9 bases. Germline V gene lookup returns CDR1 SGHDN and CDR2 FVKESK. Trimming took 1 base from V and 5 from J; bases not matched to a gene: 14. The CDR3 length is 18 residues. The CDR3 is CASSQGSSSGSSWETQYF. The DNA read from the CDR3 is TGTGCCAGCAGCCAAGGTAGCAGTAGCGGGAGTTCGTGGGAGACC.

The table lists this clone with many counts. The CDR3 is cut off 3 residues early in the read; its end comes from the germline J gene. The chain recombines TRBV28 with TRBJ2-1; D gene uncertain. Germline lookup yields CDR1 MDHEN and CDR2 SYDVKM. Trimming took 11 bases from V and 0 from J, leaving 11 bases between them. The CDR3 covers 13 residues. Incomplete CDR3 DNA: TGTGCCGTTCTAGTAAACTCCTACAATGAG. The encoded protein is CAVLVNSYNE. The CDR3, in full, reads CAVLVNSYNEQFF.

This clone was observed many times. Read sequence stops 3 residues before the CDR3 end, and the germline J gene provides the missing end. This rearrangement joins TRBV18 to TRBJ1-1, with TRBD1 matching 8 bases. V lost 4 bases and J lost 5; bases outside the gene matches: 6. Germline CDR1 and CDR2: KGHSH and LQKENI. This CDR3 comprises 14 residues. The CDR3 reads CASSHDRGGTEAFF. The sequenced CDR3 bases are TGTGCCAGCTCACACGACAGGGGAGGGACTGAA.

This clone was recorded at least ten times. The CDR3 goes on 3 residues after the read ends, and that part is filled in from the germline J gene. The chain uses TRBV7-9 and TRBJ2-1; 9 bases are a match to TRBD1. CDR3 length: 14 residues. V trimming: 5 bases; J trimming: 5 bases; junction bases outside the gene matches: 4. Germline V gives CDR1 SEHNR, CDR2 FQNEAQ (reference sequence). The CDR3 DNA, read in part, is TGTGCCAGCAGCCCAGGGACAGGGAACAATGAG. This codes for CASSPGTGNNE. The full CDR3 protein is CASSPGTGNNEQFF.

This clone was seen repeatedly, ten times or more. Read coverage stops 3 residues before the CDR3 terminus; the germline J gene supplies the remainder. The V and J genes are TRBV20-1 and TRBJ2-7; 13 nucleotides agree with TRBD2. Germline CDR1 reads DFQATT; CDR2 reads SNEGSKA (reference sequence). With V trimmed by 2 bases and J by 4 bases, 5 bases remained unmatched. This CDR3 region has 15 residues. CDR3 DNA (partial): TGCAGTGCTAGAACCGGGACTAGCGGGAAATACGAG. This encodes CSARTGTSGKYE. The entire CDR3 reads CSARTGTSGKYEQYF.

This clone was seen many times. The chain's CDR3 is CASSLRGRGNTEAFF. CDR3 bases read: TGTGCCAGCAGTTTAAGAGGGCGGGGGAACACTGAA. V gene TRBV12-3 or TRBV12-4 combines with J gene TRBJ1-1; D not resolved. The read ends 3 residues before the CDR3 terminus; that terminus is restored from the germline J gene. V lost 2 bases to trimming and J lost 1 base, with 11 bases between them. The CDR3 length is 15 residues.

At least ten counts were recorded for this clone. The CDR3 end lies 3 residues beyond the end of the read and is filled in from the germline J gene. The chain has TRBV20-1 and TRBJ2-1; 11 bases agree with TRBD2. This CDR3 spans 15 amino acids. Per the germline V gene, CDR1 is DFQATT and CDR2 is SNEGSKA (reference sequence). With V trimmed by 3 bases and J by 9 bases, 10 bases remained unmatched. The DNA read from the CDR3 is TGCAGTGCTAGGACCATAGCGGGAGGGGGTGGTGAG. Its translation is CSARTIAGGGGE. The CDR3 reads in full as CSARTIAGGGGEQFF.

This clone has a count of ten or more. With the read ending 3 residues before the CDR3 end, the germline J gene is used to fill in that end. The chain recombines TRBV7-9 with TRBJ2-3, with TRBD1 as a possible D gene (5 bases). Trimming removed 2 bases at V and 4 bases at J, with 10 bases between. Germline CDR1 reads SEHNR; CDR2 reads FQNEAQ (reference sequence). The CDR3 length is 14 residues. The CDR3 sequence is CASSLYDSPDTQYF. The sequenced CDR3 bases are TGTGCCAGCAGCTTATATGACAGCCCAGATACG.

This clone appeared many times. The read comes to an end 3 residues before the CDR3 does, leaving the germline J gene to fill in the end. The chain recombines TRBV18 with TRBJ1-2; TRBD1 matches at 7 bases. V was pared by 5 bases and J by 4 bases, with 4 bases of the junction left unmatched. In germline, CDR1 is KGHSH, CDR2 LQKENI. The CDR3 is 13 residues long. This CDR3 is CASSWDSIYGYTF. Incomplete CDR3 DNA: TGTGCCAGCTCATGGGACAGCATCTATGGC.

The CDR3 spells CASHRGRGYEQYF. The CDR3 bases that were read are TGTGCCAGCCACCGGGGCAGGGGATACGAG. The chain joins TRBV11-2 to TRBJ2-7; D may be TRBD1 (6 bases). The read halts 3 residues ahead of the CDR3 end, with the missing end drawn from the germline J gene. V lost 8 bases, J lost 4 bases, and 15 bases lay in between. CDR1 and CDR2 from the germline V gene are SGHAT and FQNNGV. The CDR3 is 13 amino acids.

Turning to this clone: The DNA ends 3 residues before the CDR3 does, and the rest of the CDR3 is filled in from the germline J gene. This chain connects TRBV7-9 to TRBJ2-1; D may be TRBD2 (6 bases). The CDR3 length is 15 residues. V lost 6 bases to trimming and J lost 4 bases, with 16 bases between them. Germline CDR1 SEHNR, CDR2 FQNEAQ (reference sequence). CDR3 amino acids: CASRDRDSSYNEQFF. The sequenced CDR3 bases are TGTGCCAGCAGGGATAGGGACTCCTCTTACAATGAG.

This clone was detected ten times or more. The read halts 3 residues ahead of the CDR3 end, with the missing end drawn from the germline J gene. This chain links TRBV5-4 with TRBJ2-4; TRBD1 matches at 8 bases. Trimming took 3 bases from V and 8 from J; bases not matched to a gene: 7. From germline, CDR1 is SGHNT and CDR2 YYREEE (reference sequence). The CDR3 sequence is 14 residues long. CDR3 region: CASSWGQGADIQYF. The sequenced part of the CDR3 DNA is TGTGCCAGCAGCTGGGGGCAGGGGGCCGACATT.

The sample holds many counts of this clone. The CDR3 goes on 3 residues after the read ends, and that part is filled in from the germline J gene. The chain has TRBV20-1 and TRBJ2-5; TRBD1 might be the D (5 bases). Germline values: CDR1 DFQATT, CDR2 SNEGSKA (reference sequence). V was trimmed by 7 bases and J by 1 base, leaving 7 bases between them. The CDR3 covers 11 residues. Partial CDR3 DNA: TGCAGTGGCAGGGCCCAAGAGACC. It is translated as CSGRAQET. The entire CDR3 protein is CSGRAQETQYF.

This clone was picked up many times. The read ends 3 residues early relative to the CDR3; the germline J gene fills the gap. The rearrangement uses TRBV4-1 and TRBJ1-1; perhaps TRBD1 as D (5 bases). Germline CDR1 MGHRA, CDR2 YSYEKL. This CDR3 is 15 amino acids long. V was shortened by 0 bases and J by 1 base, with 9 bases between the two germline ends. CDR3 residues: CASSQETVGNTEAFF. Partial CDR3 DNA: TGCGCCAGCAGCCAAGAGACAGTTGGGAACACTGAA.

This clone has a count of ten or more. The DNA ends 3 residues before the CDR3 does, and the rest of the CDR3 is filled in from the germline J gene. This chain joins TRBV5-4 and TRBJ2-3; D is unresolved. Germline V gives CDR1 SGHNT, CDR2 YYREEE (reference sequence). V was clipped by 3 bases and J by 0 bases, with 14 bases between them. CDR3 length equals 16 residues. The sequenced part of the CDR3 DNA is TGTGCCAGCAGCTACTCTTCGCAGCGAAGCACAGATACG. Translated: CASSYSSQRSTDT. The entire CDR3 protein is CASSYSSQRSTDTQYF.

The table lists this clone with many counts. CDR3 loop: CASSPPNGGDTQYF. The part of the CDR3 DNA that was read is TGTGCCAGCTCACCACCAAACGGGGGGGATACG. J is TRBJ2-3 and V is TRBV18, with 7 nucleotides matching TRBD2. With the read ending 3 residues before the CDR3 end, the germline J gene is used to fill in that end. Germline V CDR1 and CDR2: KGHSH, LQKENI. V gave up 0 bases and J gave up 6 bases; unmatched junction bases: 3. The CDR3 covers 14 residues.

This clone was counted at least ten times. The CDR3 goes on 3 residues after the read ends, and that part is filled in from the germline J gene. The chain couples TRBV20-1 to TRBJ1-5; D might be TRBD1 (5 bases). The CDR3 has 15 amino acids. CDR1 and CDR2 from the germline V gene are DFQATT and SNEGSKA (reference sequence). The V gene lost 3 bases and the J gene lost 7 bases, with 19 bases spanning the gap. CDR3 sequence reads: CSASAQGGRWQPQHF. CDR3 DNA (partial): TGCAGTGCTAGTGCTCAGGGTGGCAGGTGGCAGCCC.

This clone occurred many times. From the germline J gene comes the end of the CDR3, since the read stops 3 residues before it. The chain joins TRBV19 to TRBJ1-2; TRBD1 agrees at 9 bases. Per germline, CDR1 LNHDA and CDR2 SQIVND (reference sequence). The CDR3 has 15 residues. The J segment lost 4 bases and the V segment lost 5 bases, leaving 8 bases of the junction unmatched. CDR3 protein: CASSPGTGIRYGYTF. CDR3 DNA (partial): TGTGCCAGTAGTCCTGGGACAGGGATCCGCTATGGC.

There are many counts of this clone. The sequence runs out 3 residues before the end of the CDR3; the remainder is reconstructed from the germline J gene. The chain employs TRBV19 and TRBJ2-1; D might be TRBD2 (6 bases). Trimming shortened V by 6 bases and J by 8 bases, and 17 bases separated the two germline ends. This CDR3 contains 14 residues. Germline CDR1 LNHDA, CDR2 SQIVND (reference sequence). CDR3: CASSPRGMRYEQFF. Incomplete CDR3 DNA: TGTGCCAGTAGCCCTCGGGGGATGAGGTATGAG. The full variable domain, rest sourced from reference TRBV19 and TRBJ2-1, is DGGITQSPKYLFRKEGQNVTLSCEQNLNHDAMYWYRQDPGQGLRLIYYSQIVNDFQKGDIAEGYSVSREKKESFPLTVTSAQKNPTAFYLCASSPRGMRYEQFFGPGTRLTVL.

This clone came up many times. The read ends 3 residues shy of where the CDR3 ends; the end is completed using the germline J gene. This rearrangement joins TRBV12-5 to TRBJ2-1, with D perhaps TRBD1 (6 bases). CDR3 length: 17 amino acids. Germline-derived CDR1 and CDR2 are LGHNT and FRNRAP. Between the trimmed V and J ends, which lost 4 bases and 0 bases, there was a span of 16 bases. The CDR3 loop is CASGWSGQQNSYNEQFF. The CDR3 DNA, read in part, is TGTGCTAGTGGTTGGTCCGGACAGCAAAACTCCTACAATGAG. Filled out from reference TRBV12-5 and TRBJ2-1, the complete variable domain reads DARVTQTPRHKVTEMGQEVTMRCQPILGHNTVFWYRQTMMQGLELLAYFRNRAPLDDSGMPKDRFSAEMPDATLATLKIQPSEPRDSAVYFCASGWSGQQNSYNEQFFGPGTRLTVL.

This clone was detected many times. The read stops 3 residues short of the end of the CDR3; the missing end is completed from the germline J gene. This chain uses TRBV16 with TRBJ2-6, with D possibly matching TRBD2 (7 bases). This CDR3 region has 19 residues. The germline V gene has CDR1 KGHSY and CDR2 FQNENV. The V gene lost 4 bases and the J gene lost 0 bases, with 19 bases spanning the gap. The CDR3 loop is CASSPRGGIDRSGANVLTF. The covered CDR3 bases are TGTGCCAGCAGCCCGAGGGGGGGCATTGATCGCTCTGGGGCCAACGTC.